Below, one T cell receptor beta chain is given with its context. These data are taken from a study of blood T cell repertoires in COVID-19. Study overall: Specimens from acute and convalescent COVID-19 originated in the United States, Italy and Spain. Nucleic acid was either cDNA or gDNA, and it came from T cells, B-cell-depleted T cells, or PBMCs.

As handled by the study authors: Reference gene primers were amplified, and this amplification served to estimate nucleated cell counts. Clones were read by immunoSEQ multiplex PCR, and TCRdb kept only the in-frame ones, dropping some. The V and J calls and clone size are taken from that table; D and trimming were inferred from the DNA. The sample records roughly 250,000 clones, roughly 82% being singletons. The CDR3 runs to 16 residues. Trimming removed 9 bases from V and 2 bases from J, with 20 bases in between. Germline V CDR1 and CDR2: LNHDA, SQIVND (reference sequence). This chain joins TRBV19 and TRBJ1-5; TRBD1 is a possible D gene (6 bases). The clonotype comes from a woman older than 75 with active or convalescent COVID-19. Sequencing was carried out using peripheral blood. The CDR3 is CASLSTPQGGNQPQHF. As DNA, the CDR3 is TGTGCCAGCCTCTCGACCCCACAGGGAGGCAATCAGCCCCAGCATTTT.